This T cell receptor beta chain was found in a study of cytomegalovirus exposure and HLA in healthy donors. Whole-study findings and limits: Sequence variants that were highly shared formed a cluster that was likely a sequencing artifact. Over 150 TCR beta chains were listed as cytomegalovirus-associated.

The CDR3 extends over 15 amino acids. V shed 7 bases and J 2 bases; nucleotides not matched to a gene: 8. In germline, CDR1 is LNHDA, CDR2 SQIVND (reference sequence). As regards this clone: No antigen is known for it.

PCR primers comprised 60 Vbeta and 13 Jbeta primers. Measured with immunoSEQ multiplex PCR; TCRdb has only the in-frame clones, and not every one. Among roughly 300,000 clones, about nine tenths were seen once, and the ten largest hold almost 4%. The specimen sequenced was PBMCs. The V call is TRBV19, the J call TRBJ1-2; TRBD1 aligns across 9 bases. This TCR was recovered from a man in his forties in good health and CMV-seropositive. The CDR3 loop reads CASKPGQGFNYGYTF. The CDR3 bases are TGTGCCAGTAAGCCAGGACAGGGGTTCAACTATGGCTACACCTTC. The full variable domain, completed using reference TRBV19 and TRBJ1-2, is DGGITQSPKYLFRKEGQNVTLSCEQNLNHDAMYWYRQDPGQGLRLIYYSQIVNDFQKGDIAEGYSVSREKKESFPLTVTSAQKNPTAFYLCASKPGQGFNYGYTFGSGTRLTVV.